The clone carrying this T cell receptor beta chain was picked up many times. The record originates from a study of T cells after yellow fever vaccination. Using its own MiXCR run on the 5' RACE reads, TCRdb lists one record per CDR3 protein. The sample contains about 300,000 distinct CDR3 sequences, 3% to 4.5% of which appear only once. This CDR3 region has 11 residues. V was pared by 5 bases and J by 4 bases, with 4 bases between. Per the germline V gene, CDR1 is SNHLY and CDR2 is FYNNEI. This rearrangement joins TRBV2 to TRBJ2-3; D call uncertain. The clonotype originates from a man younger than 30 who received the YFV17D yellow fever vaccine. The specimen comprised PBMCs, sampled 5 days after the yellow fever booster vaccination. The CDR3 sequence is CASSNPDTQYF. In DNA form, the CDR3 reads TGTGCCAGCAGTAATCCAGATACGCAGTATTTT.